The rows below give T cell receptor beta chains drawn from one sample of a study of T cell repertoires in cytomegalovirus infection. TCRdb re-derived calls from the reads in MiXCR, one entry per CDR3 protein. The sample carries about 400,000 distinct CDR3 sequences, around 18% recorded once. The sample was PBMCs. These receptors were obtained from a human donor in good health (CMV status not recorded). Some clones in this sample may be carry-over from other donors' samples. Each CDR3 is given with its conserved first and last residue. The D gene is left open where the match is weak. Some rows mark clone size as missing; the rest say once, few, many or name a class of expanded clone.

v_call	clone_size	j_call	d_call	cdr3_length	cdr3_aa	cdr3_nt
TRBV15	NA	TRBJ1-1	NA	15	CATSRDDRPNTEAFF	TGTGCCACCAGCAGAGATGACCGCCCGAACACTGAAGCTTTCTTT
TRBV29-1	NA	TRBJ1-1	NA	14	CSTGAERRNTEAFF	TGCAGTACTGGGGCCGAAAGGCGGAACACTGAAGCTTTCTTT
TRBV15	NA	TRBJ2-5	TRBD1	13	CATRTGGQETQYF	TGTGCCACCAGAACAGGGGGACAAGAGACCCAGTACTTC
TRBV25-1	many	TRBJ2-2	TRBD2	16	CASSDSGGAVTGELFF	TGTGCCAGCTCAGATAGCGGGGGGGCCGTCACCGGGGAGCTGTTTTTT
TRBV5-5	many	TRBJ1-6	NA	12	CASSVGQSPLHF	TGTGCCAGCAGCGTGGGGCAGTCCCCCCTCCACTTT
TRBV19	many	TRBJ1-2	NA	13	CASSDRGSFGYTF	TGTGCCAGTAGTGATCGAGGGAGCTTTGGCTACACCTTC
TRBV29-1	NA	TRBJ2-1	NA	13	CSVEAWTDNEQFF	TGCAGCGTTGAAGCGTGGACTGACAATGAGCAGTTCTTC
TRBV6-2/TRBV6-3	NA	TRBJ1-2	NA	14	CASSYFARGYGYTF	TGTGCCAGCAGTTACTTCGCCAGGGGCTATGGCTACACCTTC
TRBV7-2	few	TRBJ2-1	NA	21	CASSSPRPQRQVKEEGNEQFF	TGTGCCAGCAGCTCTCCCCGCCCGCAACGACAGGTAAAAGAAGAGGGCAATGAGCAGTTCTTC
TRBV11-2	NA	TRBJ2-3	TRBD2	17	CASSLDRWGGDTDTQYF	TGTGCCAGCAGCTTAGATCGCTGGGGAGGGGACACAGATACGCAGTATTTT
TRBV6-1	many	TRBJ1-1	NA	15	CASSEALLVPGWAFF	TGTGCCAGCAGTGAAGCGCTTCTGGTGCCAGGGTGGGCTTTCTTT
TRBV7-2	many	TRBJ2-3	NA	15	CASSWGVESTDTQYF	TGTGCCAGCAGCTGGGGCGTGGAAAGCACAGATACGCAGTATTTT
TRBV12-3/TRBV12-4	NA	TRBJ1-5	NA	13	CASSLKVGQPQHF	TGTGCCAGCAGCCTGAAGGTAGGACAGCCCCAGCATTTT
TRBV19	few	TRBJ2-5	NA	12	CASSIPGETQYF	TGTGCCAGTAGTATTCCAGGAGAGACCCAGTACTTC
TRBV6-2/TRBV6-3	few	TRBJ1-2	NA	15	CASSYSTVRLDGYTF	TGTGCCAGCAGTTACTCCACAGTGCGGCTCGACGGCTACACCTTC
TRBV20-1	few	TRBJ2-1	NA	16	CSAKSDGRTPGGEQFF	TGCAGTGCTAAATCGGACGGGAGAACCCCCGGAGGGGAGCAGTTCTTC
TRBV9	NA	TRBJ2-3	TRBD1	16	CASSVAGGVGTDTQYF	TGTGCCAGCAGCGTAGCAGGGGGAGTCGGCACAGATACGCAGTATTTT
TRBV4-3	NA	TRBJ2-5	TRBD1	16	CASSQDLRQGTETQYF	TGCGCCAGCAGCCAAGACTTGAGACAGGGGACGGAGACCCAGTACTTC
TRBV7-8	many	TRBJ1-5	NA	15	CASSISGFGNQPQHF	TGTGCCAGCAGCATCAGCGGTTTTGGCAATCAGCCCCAGCATTTT
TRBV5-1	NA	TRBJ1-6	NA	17	CASSFGIDRSHNSPLHF	TGCGCCAGCAGCTTCGGAATTGACAGGTCCCATAATTCACCCCTCCACTTT
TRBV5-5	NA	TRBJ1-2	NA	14	CASTPVGGDYGYTF	TGTGCCAGCACCCCCGTAGGTGGCGACTATGGCTACACCTTC
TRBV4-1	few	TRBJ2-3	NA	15	CASSPTSGRPDTQYF	TGCGCCAGCAGCCCAACAAGCGGCCGCCCAGATACGCAGTATTTT
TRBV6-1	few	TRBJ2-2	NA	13	CASSPIGSGELFF	TGTGCCAGCAGCCCGATAGGGTCCGGGGAGCTGTTTTTT
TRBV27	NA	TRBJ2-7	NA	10	CASPPIRAYF	TGTGCCAGCCCCCCCATTAGGGCGTACTTC
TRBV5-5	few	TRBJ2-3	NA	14	CASSFWTTTDTQYF	TGTGCCAGCAGCTTCTGGACTACCACAGATACGCAGTATTTT
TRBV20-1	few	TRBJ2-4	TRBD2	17	CSARDTETSASKNIQYF	TGCAGTGCTAGAGATACAGAGACTAGCGCGTCCAAAAACATTCAGTACTTC
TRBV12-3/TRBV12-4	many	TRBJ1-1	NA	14	CASSLGGSFTEAFF	TGTGCCAGCAGTTTAGGGGGGTCGTTCACTGAAGCTTTCTTT
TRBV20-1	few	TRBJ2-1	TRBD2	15	CSATSGRVSYNEQFF	TGCAGTGCAACAAGCGGGAGGGTGTCTTACAATGAGCAGTTCTTC
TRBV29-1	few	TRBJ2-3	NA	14	CSVERATRTDTQYF	TGCAGCGTTGAAAGGGCCACCCGCACAGATACGCAGTATTTT
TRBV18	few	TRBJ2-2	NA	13	CASSPSNTGELFF	TGTGCCAGCTCACCCTCCAACACCGGGGAGCTGTTTTTT
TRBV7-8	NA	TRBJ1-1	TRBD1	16	CASSLVAGQGGIEAFF	TGTGCCAGCAGCTTAGTCGCCGGACAGGGAGGGATTGAAGCTTTCTTT
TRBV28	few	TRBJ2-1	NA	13	CASSLTTPNEQFF	TGTGCCAGCAGTTTAACCACCCCCAATGAGCAGTTCTTC
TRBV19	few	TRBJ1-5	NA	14	CASSLNRVGQPQHF	TGTGCCAGTAGTCTCAACAGGGTTGGTCAGCCCCAGCATTTT
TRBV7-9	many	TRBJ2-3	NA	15	CASSFWHRRTDTQYF	TGTGCCAGCAGCTTTTGGCACAGAAGGACAGATACGCAGTATTTT
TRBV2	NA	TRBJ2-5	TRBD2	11	CASLAEETQYF	TGTGCCAGTCTAGCGGAAGAGACCCAGTACTTC
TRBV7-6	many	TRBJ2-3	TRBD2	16	CASSFGGLTLTDTQYF	TGTGCCAGCAGCTTCGGGGGACTAACACTCACAGATACGCAGTATTTT
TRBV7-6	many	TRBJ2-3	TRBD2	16	CASSPGTRGGADTQYF	TGTGCCAGCAGCCCCGGGACTAGAGGCGGCGCAGATACGCAGTATTTT
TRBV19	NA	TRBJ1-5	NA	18	CASSIGGGGRSGNQPQHF	TGTGCCAGTAGTATAGGTGGAGGTGGACGGTCGGGCAATCAGCCCCAGCATTTT
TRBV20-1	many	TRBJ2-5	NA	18	CSARDWLPPWVGEETQYF	TGCAGTGCTAGAGATTGGCTACCCCCGTGGGTAGGGGAGGAGACCCAGTACTTC
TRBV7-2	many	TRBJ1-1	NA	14	CASSLVGWNTEAFF	TGTGCCAGCAGCTTAGTCGGATGGAACACTGAAGCTTTCTTT
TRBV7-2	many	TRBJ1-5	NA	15	CASSLAPGNNQPQHF	TGTGCCAGCAGCTTAGCGCCAGGAAACAATCAGCCCCAGCATTTT
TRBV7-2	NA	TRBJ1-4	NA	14	CASSPWGGVEKLFF	TGTGCCAGCAGCCCCTGGGGGGGGGTTGAAAAACTGTTTTTT
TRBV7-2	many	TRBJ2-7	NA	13	CASTLEGAYEQYF	TGTGCCAGCACCTTGGAGGGGGCCTACGAGCAGTACTTC
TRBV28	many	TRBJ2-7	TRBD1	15	CASSLGQGWAYEQYF	TGTGCCAGCAGCCTGGGACAGGGATGGGCCTACGAGCAGTACTTC
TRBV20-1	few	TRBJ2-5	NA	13	CSAIRGYQETQYF	TGCAGTGCTATTCGGGGGTACCAAGAGACCCAGTACTTC
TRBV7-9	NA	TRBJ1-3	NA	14	CASSFSGSGNTIYF	TGTGCCAGCAGCTTTTCGGGGAGCGGAAACACCATATATTTT
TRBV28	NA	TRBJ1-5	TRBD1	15	CASSTVGQGNQPQHF	TGTGCCAGCAGCACCGTCGGACAGGGCAATCAGCCCCAGCATTTT
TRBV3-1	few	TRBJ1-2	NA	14	CASSQVGQSYGYTF	TGTGCCAGCAGCCAAGTTGGACAGAGCTATGGCTACACCTTC
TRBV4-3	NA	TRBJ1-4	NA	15	CASSQATGSGEKLFF	TGCGCCAGCAGCCAAGCAACAGGGAGTGGGGAAAAACTGTTTTTT
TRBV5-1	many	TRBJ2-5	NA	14	CASSLAQPQETQYF	TGCGCCAGCAGCTTGGCTCAGCCCCAAGAGACCCAGTACTTC
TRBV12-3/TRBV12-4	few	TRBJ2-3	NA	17	CASTSLTWGSATDTQYF	TGTGCCAGCACCTCCTTGACTTGGGGAAGTGCCACAGATACGCAGTATTTT
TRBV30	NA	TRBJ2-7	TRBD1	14	CAWTTGTGDYEQYF	TGTGCCTGGACTACCGGGACAGGAGACTACGAGCAGTACTTC
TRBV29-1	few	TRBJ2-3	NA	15	CSVEGQASSTDTQYF	TGCAGCGTTGAAGGGCAGGCATCTAGCACAGATACGCAGTATTTT
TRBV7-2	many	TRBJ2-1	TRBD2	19	CASSYPPPGLAGGIYEQFF	TGTGCCAGCAGTTATCCGCCGCCGGGACTAGCGGGAGGTATCTATGAGCAGTTCTTC
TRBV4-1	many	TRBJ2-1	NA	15	CASSHQLADSDEQFF	TGCGCCAGCAGCCACCAACTCGCCGATAGCGATGAGCAGTTCTTC
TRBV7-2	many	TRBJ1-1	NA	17	CASSLALLQRGATEAFF	TGTGCCAGCAGCTTAGCACTATTACAGCGGGGGGCTACTGAAGCTTTCTTT
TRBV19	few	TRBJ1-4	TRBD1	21	CASSTRKWTGRTPLTNEKLFF	TGTGCCAGTAGTACCCGAAAATGGACAGGGAGGACTCCGCTCACTAATGAAAAACTGTTTTTT